These 11 T cell receptor beta chains originate from one sample sequenced in a study of patients and donors after allogeneic stem cell transplantation. TCRdb recomputed calls from the RT-PCR reads with MiXCR, one row per CDR3 protein. The sample comprises some 230,000 distinct CDR3 sequences, around an eighth of which are singletons, and around 10% rests with the top ten. Specimen: blood, either unsorted or a sorted T cell fraction (not recorded which). The receptors stem from a human donor who was either an allogeneic HSCT recipient or a stem cell or donor lymphocyte infusion donor (not recorded which). It is not recorded whose cells these are; they may come from a transplant donor.

This clonotype has a handful of counts. The genes are TRBV3-1 and TRBJ2-7; 7 bases align to TRBD1. J lost 1 base, V lost 6 bases, and 6 bases had no gene match. The CDR3 extends over 14 amino acids. CDR1 is LGHDT and CDR2 is YNNKEL in the germline V gene (reference sequence). CDR3 residues: CASRPRDRSYEQYF. CDR3 bases: TGTGCCAGCAGGCCCCGGGACAGATCCTACGAGCAGTACTTC.

The table lists this clonotype with a few counts. V gene TRBV3-1 combines with J gene TRBJ2-6; D is unresolved. The CDR3 sequence is 15 residues long. Trimming pared 2 bases from V and 4 bases from J, leaving 9 bases between. CDR1 and CDR2 (germline): LGHDT, YNNKEL (reference sequence). CDR3 coding DNA: TGTGCCAGCAGCCAAAACCCCCTCGGGGCCAACGTCCTGACTTTC. Translation gives CASSQNPLGANVLTF.

This clonotype was counted many times. The chain couples TRBV7-9 to TRBJ2-5; 12 bases fit TRBD2. CDR3 length: 15 amino acids. Germline loops: CDR1 SEHNR, CDR2 FQNEAQ (reference sequence). J gave up 5 bases and V 5 bases, and 6 bases lay outside the gene matches. DNA of the CDR3: TGTGCCAGCAGCCCTAGCGGGGGGGCAGTGGAGACCCAGTACTTC. Translating gives CASSPSGGAVETQYF.

The CDR3 DNA sequence: TGTGCCAGCAGCAAAGCGTATTACGAGCAGTACTTC. Amino acid sequence: CASSKAYYEQYF. This chain connects TRBV21-1 to TRBJ2-7. TRBV21-1 is assigned pseudogene status. The CDR3 is 12 amino acids.

J is TRBJ2-7 and V is TRBV9, with 10 bases lining up with TRBD2. CDR1 is SGDLS, CDR2 YYNGEE, per germline. J was trimmed by 6 bases and V by 4 bases; bases with no gene match: 13. The CDR3 is made up of 16 amino acids. The DNA for the CDR3 is TGTGCCAGCAGCCCAGGTTTGGCTAGCGGGAGAACCGAGCAGTACTTC. It encodes CASSPGLASGRTEQYF.

This clonotype turned up a few times. V gene TRBV25-1 combines with J gene TRBJ2-7, with unresolved D. The germline CDR1 and CDR2 sequences are MGHDK and SYGVNS. The CDR3 length is 13 residues. Trimming stripped 6 bases from V and 2 bases from J, with 11 bases between. CDR3 loop: CASSLSSPYEQYF. DNA for the CDR3: TGTGCCAGCAGCCTCTCGAGCCCCTACGAGCAGTACTTC.

This clonotype has only a few counts. The chain employs TRBV20-1 and TRBJ2-7; D is tentatively TRBD1 or TRBD2 (5 bases each). The CDR3 totals 14 residues. Between the trimmed V and J ends, which lost 2 bases and 4 bases, there was a span of 15 bases. CDR1 is DFQATT, CDR2 SNEGSKA, per germline (reference sequence). CDR3 protein: CSARNPDGAYEQYF. CDR3 DNA: TGCAGTGCTAGAAACCCGGACGGGGCATACGAGCAGTACTTC.

This clonotype was counted a few times. The rearrangement uses TRBV5-1 and TRBJ1-1; D gene uncertain. The CDR3 runs to 13 residues. Deletions cut 0 bases from V and 6 bases from J, with 9 bases between. Per germline, CDR1 SGHRS and CDR2 YFSETQ. CDR3 loop: CASSLDRRAEAFF. The CDR3 nucleotides are TGCGCCAGCAGCTTGGATCGGAGAGCTGAAGCTTTCTTT.

This clonotype was seen at least ten times. CDR3 loop: CASSSSGTGYYEQYF. CDR3 sequence (DNA): TGTGCCAGCAGCTCCTCCGGGACAGGTTACTACGAGCAGTACTTC. V is TRBV5-6 and J is TRBJ2-7; 8 positions match TRBD1. Germline V CDR1 and CDR2: SGHDT, YYEEEE. The V and J ends lost 3 bases and 3 bases, in that order; junction bases with no gene match: 8. The CDR3 contains 15 residues.

The chain employs TRBV11-2 and TRBJ2-1, with 9 bases fitting TRBD2. Germline lookup yields CDR1 SGHAT and CDR2 FQNNGV. J was trimmed by 3 bases and V by 1 base; bases with no gene match: 4. This CDR3 has 16 amino acids. CDR3 region: CASSLGASGNYNEQFF. Here the CDR3 DNA reads TGTGCCAGCAGCTTAGGGGCTAGCGGGAACTACAATGAGCAGTTCTTC.

The chain carries TRBV6-1 and TRBJ1-1; TRBD1 might be the D (6 bases). Trimming pared 8 bases from V and 4 bases from J, leaving 14 bases between. The CDR3 is made up of 13 amino acids. The V gene's germline CDR1 is MNHNS and CDR2 SASEGT. The CDR3 reads CASHLRQATEAFF. The CDR3 DNA reads as TGTGCCAGCCATTTACGACAGGCCACTGAAGCTTTCTTT.